This T cell receptor beta chain was recorded in a study of cytomegalovirus exposure and HLA in healthy donors. General observations from the study: Most sequenced TCRs were rare (though some public TCRs occurred in many donors).

Worth noting for this clone: Its antigen is currently unknown.

The PCR ran on 60 Vbeta and 13 Jbeta primers. Assay used: immunoSEQ multiplex PCR; TCRdb lists only in-frame clones, some missing. In the table there are about 130,000 clones, 83% of which are singletons. Sequences were obtained from PBMCs. The source is a woman between 40 and 50 years old in good health and CMV-seropositive.

CDR3 in DNA: TGTGCCAGTGGACATAACAACTATGGCTACACCTTC. Protein sequence: CASGHNNYGYTF. The rearrangement joins TRBV25-1 to TRBJ1-2, with D perhaps TRBD1 (5 bases). Trimming left V 9 bases short and J 2 bases short, with 10 bases between. From germline, CDR1 is MGHDK and CDR2 SYGVNS. This CDR3 comprises 12 residues.